The 21 T cell receptor beta chains given below trace back to one sample, sequenced in a study of T cells in localized non-small cell lung cancer. Assay: immunoSEQ multiplex PCR; the TCRdb copy retains only in-frame clones and omits some. This table has approximately 30,000 clones, roughly 90% appearing once. The source was peripheral blood, collected before any cancer treatment. Source of these receptors: a woman aged 18 to 55 with stage I lung adenocarcinoma.

The chain couples TRBV11-3 to TRBJ2-2; D call uncertain. Trimming removed 1 base from V and 1 base from J, with 7 bases in between. The germline V gene has CDR1 SGHNT and CDR2 YENEEA. This CDR3 region has 15 residues. In DNA, the CDR3 is TGTGCCAGCAGCTTAGGGGTTGGGAACACCGGGGAGCTGTTTTTT. This translates into CASSLGVGNTGELFF.

V is TRBV19 and J is TRBJ2-4, with D maybe TRBD1 (6 bases). CDR1 LNHDA and CDR2 SQIVND come from the germline V gene (reference sequence). V was pared by 3 bases and J by 7 bases, with 16 bases between. The CDR3 is 15 amino acids. The DNA of the CDR3 is TGTGCCAGTAGTATCGGGTTTACAGGGCGGAACATTCAGTACTTC. It encodes CASSIGFTGRNIQYF.

This clone occurred once. The gene calls are TRBV2 and TRBJ2-1, with 11 bases identical to TRBD2. Germline V gene sequence: CDR1 SNHLY, CDR2 FYNNEI. The CDR3 loop spans 17 amino acids. After removal of 2 bases from V and 7 bases from J, the junction contained 10 bases not matched to a gene. CDR3 nucleotide sequence: TGTGCCAGCAGTGAATCCTCGGGACTAGCGGACACAAATGAGCAGTTCTTC. This translates into CASSESSGLADTNEQFF. The full variable domain, with the rest looked up from reference TRBV2 and TRBJ2-1, is EPEVTQTPSHQVTQMGQEVILRCVPISNHLYFYWYRQILGQKVEFLVSFYNNEISEKSEIFDDQFSVERPDGSNFTLKIRSTKLEDSAMYFCASSESSGLADTNEQFFGPGTRLTVL.

V gene TRBV21-1 combines with J gene TRBJ2-1; the table's D call TRBD2 went unverified against the DNA. TRBV21-1 is a documented pseudogene. The CDR3 has 16 residues. DNA for the CDR3: TGTGCCAGCAGCAATACCCCTAGCGGGAACTACAATGAGCAGTTCTTC. Residues: CASSNTPSGNYNEQFF.

V is TRBV30 and J is TRBJ1-4; D may be TRBD1 (6 bases). Trimming removed 4 bases at V and 6 bases at J, with 18 bases between. CDR1 is GTSNPN and CDR2 is SVGIG in the germline V gene (reference sequence). CDR3 length: 15 residues. The DNA for the CDR3 is TGTGCCTGGAAGGCGACAGGACCACGCGATGAAAAACTGTTTTTT. Residues: CAWKATGPRDEKLFF.

The chain uses TRBV2 and TRBJ2-7; TRBD2 agrees at 9 bases. The CDR3 is 18 amino acids. Germline V gene sequence: CDR1 SNHLY, CDR2 FYNNEI. Unmatched junction bases numbered 13, after V lost 4 bases and J lost 0 bases. CDR3 coding DNA: TGTGCCAGCAGTGTTCCGGGTTGGACTAGCGAGAGCTCCTACGAGCAGTACTTC. This gives the protein CASSVPGWTSESSYEQYF.

This rearrangement joins TRBV30 to TRBJ1-4, with D perhaps matching TRBD1 (6 bases). The CDR3 is 15 amino acids. Germline V gene data show CDR1 as GTSNPN and CDR2 as SVGIG (reference sequence). V lost 1 base and J lost 8, with 17 bases in between. The CDR3 DNA reads as TGTGCCTGGAGTGACCGAGGGACACGATCGGAAAAACTGTTTTTT. It is translated as CAWSDRGTRSEKLFF.

The chain joins TRBV14 to TRBJ2-1; D remains unclear. The CDR3 sequence is 15 residues long. V was pared by 5 bases and J by 4 bases, with 15 bases between. The germline gives CDR1 SGHDN, CDR2 FVKESK. The CDR3 sequence: CASSSWKGTYNEQFF. CDR3 coding DNA: TGTGCCAGCAGCTCCTGGAAGGGCACGTACAATGAGCAGTTCTTC.

The V gene is TRBV7-9, the J gene TRBJ2-5, with D tentatively TRBD1 (6 bases). There are 14 residues in the CDR3. The V and J ends lost 5 bases and 5 bases respectively, with 15 bases between them. Germline CDR1 reads SEHNR; CDR2 reads FQNEAQ (reference sequence). The chain's CDR3 is CASSPRQVLETQYF. The CDR3 nucleotides are TGTGCCAGCAGCCCCAGACAGGTCTTGGAGACCCAGTACTTC.

This clone appeared a single time. V is TRBV5-1 and J is TRBJ1-1, with D unclear. CDR3 size: 14 residues. Germline V gene sequence: CDR1 SGHRS, CDR2 YFSETQ. The V end was cut by 3 bases, the J end by 4 bases, with 13 bases between. CDR3 DNA sequence: TGCGCCAGCAGCTGGAATTTAGGAGGCACTGAAGCTTTCTTT. This sequence encodes CASSWNLGGTEAFF.

The chain employs TRBV29-1 and TRBJ2-1; 11 positions agree with TRBD2. The CDR3 is 14 residues long. The germline V gene encodes CDR1 SQVTM and CDR2 ANQGSEA. With 3 bases clipped from V and 7 bases from J, the junction kept 5 bases outside the gene matches. The chain's CDR3 is CSVDTSGRTNEQFF. The DNA of the CDR3 is TGCAGCGTTGATACTAGCGGGAGAACGAATGAGCAGTTCTTC.

The rearrangement links TRBV19 to TRBJ2-3; 9 bases map to TRBD1. This CDR3 has 15 amino acids. CDR1 and CDR2 (germline): LNHDA, SQIVND (reference sequence). The V and J ends lost 7 bases and 6 bases, in that order; junction bases with no gene match: 11. The DNA for the CDR3 is TGTGCCAGTACCCTGACAGGGGGTCCTGGGGATACGCAGTATTTT. Protein: CASTLTGGPGDTQYF.

The V gene is TRBV19, the J gene TRBJ1-4, with a tentative D call TRBD1 (6 bases). CDR3 length equals 14 residues. With 1 base removed from V and 7 bases from J, the gap between germline ends came to 10 bases. Germline CDR1 LNHDA, CDR2 SQIVND (reference sequence). The CDR3 nucleotides read TGTGCCAGTAGTATAGGGACAGTATCTGAAAAACTGTTTTTT. Residues: CASSIGTVSEKLFF.

For the CDR3, the DNA is TGTGCCAGCAGGACTAGCGGGAGATATTACAATGAGCAGTTCTTC. Protein sequence: CASRTSGRYYNEQFF. The chain combines TRBV28 with TRBJ2-1, with TRBD2 matching over 12 bases. CDR1 and CDR2 from the germline V gene are MDHEN and SYDVKM. V was pared by 6 bases and J by 4 bases, with 4 bases of the junction left unmatched. The CDR3 is made up of 15 amino acids.

The chain combines TRBV27 with TRBJ2-7; 9 bases fit TRBD1. This CDR3 is 15 amino acids long. Per the germline V gene, CDR1 is MNHEY and CDR2 is SMNVEV (reference sequence). V was clipped by 7 bases and J by 2 bases; unmatched bases: 9. The CDR3 region has the DNA TGTGCCAGCAAGTTCCGGGACAGGGAGCCCTACGAGCAGTACTTC. Its translation: CASKFRDREPYEQYF.

This chain uses TRBV4-3 with TRBJ2-1; tentative D call: TRBD2 (6 bases). This CDR3 comprises 13 residues. Trimming left V 4 bases short and J 5 bases short, with 9 bases between. The V gene's germline CDR1 is LGHNA and CDR2 YSLEER. CDR3 protein: CASSRGVNNEQFF. CDR3 coding DNA: TGCGCCAGCAGCCGGGGGGTTAACAATGAGCAGTTCTTC.

This clone has just one count. This rearrangement joins TRBV6-1 to TRBJ1-5, with D possibly TRBD1 on 6 matching bases. CDR3 length: 15 residues. Trimming pared 6 bases from V and 2 bases from J, leaving 14 bases between. From germline, CDR1 is MNHNS and CDR2 SASEGT. The CDR3 reads CASRETGLRNQPQHF. CDR3 DNA sequence: TGTGCCAGCAGGGAGACAGGCCTCCGCAATCAGCCCCAGCATTTT.

V gene TRBV25-1 combines with J gene TRBJ2-6; no clear D gene. Deletions cut 2 bases from V and 2 bases from J, with 1 base between. The CDR3 is 13 amino acids. Germline V gene data show CDR1 as MGHDK and CDR2 as SYGVNS. The CDR3 region has the DNA TGTGCCAGCAGTGAAGCTGGGGCCAACGTCCTGACTTTC. This codes for CASSEAGANVLTF.

V usage is TRBV19 and J usage is TRBJ2-5, with TRBD2 identical over 10 bases. The CDR3 runs 13 residues. J lost 5 bases, V lost 4 bases, and 1 base had no gene match. CDR1 and CDR2 (germline): LNHDA, SQIVND (reference sequence). CDR3: CASSKREGETQYF. The CDR3 DNA reads TGTGCCAGTAGTAAGCGGGAGGGGGAGACCCAGTACTTC.

This clone has a handful of counts. The gene calls are TRBV7-6 and TRBJ1-2; D remains unclear. Trimming removed 4 bases from V and 7 bases from J, with 13 bases in between. Germline lookup yields CDR1 SGHVS and CDR2 FNYEAQ. The CDR3 extends over 13 amino acids. In nucleotides, the CDR3 is TGTGCCAGCAGCTCCGTCGGTGGGTCTGGCTACACCTTC. It codes for CASSSVGGSGYTF. Variable domain in full (rest from reference TRBV7-6 and TRBJ1-2): GAGVSQSPRYKVTKRGQDVALRCDPISGHVSLYWYRQALGQGPEFLTYFNYEAQQDKSGLPNDRFSAERPEGSISTLTIQRTEQRDSAMYRCASSSVGGSGYTFGSGTRLTVV.

In its sample, this clone was seen once. The J gene is TRBJ2-5, the V gene TRBV11-2; 8 nucleotides line up with TRBD1. V lost 3 bases and J lost 0; bases outside the gene matches: 12. This CDR3 has 18 amino acids. Germline V CDR1 and CDR2: SGHAT, FQNNGV. CDR3 amino acids: CASSFRDRGPYYQETQYF. CDR3 sequence (DNA): TGTGCCAGCAGCTTCAGAGACAGGGGCCCATATTACCAAGAGACCCAGTACTTC.